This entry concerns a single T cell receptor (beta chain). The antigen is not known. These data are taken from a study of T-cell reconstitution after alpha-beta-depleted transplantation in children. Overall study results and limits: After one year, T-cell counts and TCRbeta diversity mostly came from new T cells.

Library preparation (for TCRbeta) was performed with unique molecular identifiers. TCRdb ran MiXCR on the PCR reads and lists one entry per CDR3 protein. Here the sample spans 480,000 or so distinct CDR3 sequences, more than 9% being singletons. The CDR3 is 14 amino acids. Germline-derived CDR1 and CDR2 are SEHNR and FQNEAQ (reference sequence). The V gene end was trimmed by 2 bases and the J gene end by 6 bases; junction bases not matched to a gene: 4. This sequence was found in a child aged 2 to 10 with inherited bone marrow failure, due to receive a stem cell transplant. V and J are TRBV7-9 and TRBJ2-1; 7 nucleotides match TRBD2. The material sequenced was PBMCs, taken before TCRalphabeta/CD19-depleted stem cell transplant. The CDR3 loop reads CASSLLIAGNEQFF. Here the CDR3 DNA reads TGTGCCAGCAGCTTACTCATAGCGGGCAATGAGCAGTTCTTC. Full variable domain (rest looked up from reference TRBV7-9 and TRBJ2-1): DTGVSQNPRHKITKRGQNVTFRCDPISEHNRLYWYRQTLGQGPEFLTYFQNEAQLEKSRLLSDRFSAERPKGSFSTLEIQRTEQGDSAMYLCASSLLIAGNEQFFGPGTRLTVL.